These 25 T cell receptor beta chains originate from one sample sequenced in a study of T cell changes during pregnancy in multiple sclerosis. TCRdb keeps only in-frame clones here, not all; method: immunoSEQ multiplex PCR. The sample includes approximately 31,000 clones, 75% to 90% of them seen just once. Source: CD8+ T cells from peripheral blood mononuclear cells, taken in the second trimester of pregnancy. These receptors came from a female donor with multiple sclerosis, enrolled in a pregnancy study.

The chain couples TRBV28 to TRBJ2-3; possible D gene TRBD1, 6 bases. V was shortened by 6 bases and J by 2 bases, with 12 bases between the two germline ends. From germline, CDR1 is MDHEN and CDR2 SYDVKM. The CDR3 extends over 14 amino acids. DNA of the CDR3: TGTGCCAGCAGCCGTGGGGGCTTCACAGATACGCAGTATTTT. It codes for CASSRGGFTDTQYF.

CDR3 in amino acids: CASSLEGVEQFF. The CDR3 nucleotides are TGCGCCAGCAGCTTGGAGGGAGTTGAGCAGTTCTTC. V and J are TRBV5-1 and TRBJ2-1; possibly TRBD2 for D (5 bases). V was trimmed by 0 bases and J by 9 bases, leaving 7 bases between them. This CDR3 spans 12 amino acids. Per the germline V gene, CDR1 is SGHRS and CDR2 is YFSETQ.

The chain recombines TRBV7-9 with TRBJ2-7, with 10 nucleotides matching TRBD2. V lost 4 bases, J lost 5 bases, and 5 bases stayed unmatched. CDR3 length: 14 amino acids. Germline loops: CDR1 SEHNR, CDR2 FQNEAQ (reference sequence). CDR3 coding DNA: TGTGCCAGCAGCTCGGGACTAGCGACCCACGAGCAGTACTTC. It translates to CASSSGLATHEQYF.

The chain employs TRBV27 and TRBJ2-3; 10 bases map to TRBD2. CDR3 length equals 16 residues. The J segment lost 5 bases and the V segment lost 1 base, leaving 6 bases of the junction unmatched. From germline, CDR1 is MNHEY and CDR2 SMNVEV (reference sequence). CDR3 region: CASSLYLAGVVDTQYF. The CDR3 DNA sequence: TGTGCCAGCAGTTTATATCTAGCGGGAGTTGTAGATACGCAGTATTTT.

The V and J genes are TRBV11-2 and TRBJ2-7; D is ambiguous. Germline loops: CDR1 SGHAT, CDR2 FQNNGV. V was shortened by 1 base and J by 2 bases, with 9 bases between the two germline ends. The CDR3 is 14 amino acids. CDR3 sequence reads: CASSLGGTAYEQYF. CDR3 coding DNA: TGTGCCAGCAGCTTAGGAGGCACGGCCTACGAGCAGTACTTC. The full variable domain, with the rest looked up from reference TRBV11-2 and TRBJ2-7, is EAGVAQSPRYKIIEKRQSVAFWCNPISGHATLYWYQQILGQGPKLLIQFQNNGVVDDSQLPKDRFSAERLKGVDSTLKIQPAKLEDSAVYLCASSLGGTAYEQYFGPGTRLTVT.

The rearrangement uses TRBV15 and TRBJ2-1, with 8 bases aligning to TRBD2. With 0 bases clipped from V and 8 bases from J, the junction kept 12 bases outside the gene matches. CDR1 is LNHNV and CDR2 is YYDKDF in the germline V gene (reference sequence). The CDR3 sequence is 17 residues long. The CDR3 DNA sequence: TGTGCCACCAGCAGAGATCGATGGAGCGGGAGTTCGGATGAGCAGTTCTTC. This gives the protein CATSRDRWSGSSDEQFF.

The chain joins TRBV29-1 to TRBJ1-2, with D maybe TRBD1 (5 bases). The V and J ends lost 3 bases and 1 base respectively, with 15 bases between them. CDR3 size: 15 residues. Looked up from germline, CDR1 is SQVTM and CDR2 is ANQGSEA. CDR3 loop: CSVDGAPGRNYGYTF. The DNA for the CDR3 is TGCAGCGTTGATGGGGCCCCAGGGCGTAACTATGGCTACACCTTC.

V and J are TRBV7-9 and TRBJ2-7, with 11 bases identical to TRBD2. With V trimmed by 2 bases and J by 5 bases, 8 bases remained unmatched. The CDR3 length is 16 residues. Germline loops: CDR1 SEHNR, CDR2 FQNEAQ (reference sequence). The DNA of the CDR3 is TGTGCCAGCAGCTTACCTCTAGCGGGAGGCGGCGACGAGCAGTACTTC. Translating it yields CASSLPLAGGGDEQYF.

This CDR3 reads CASQRTEFYSNQPQHF. The CDR3 nucleotides read TGTGCCAGCCAAAGGACAGAGTTTTATAGCAATCAGCCCCAGCATTTT. V is TRBV25-1 and J is TRBJ1-5, with D tentatively TRBD1 (6 bases). CDR3 length: 16 amino acids. V gave up 8 bases and J gave up 0 bases, with 17 bases separating them. Germline CDR1 reads MGHDK; CDR2 reads SYGVNS.

In this sample, this clone turned up many times. The gene calls are TRBV7-3 and TRBJ2-1; D is perhaps TRBD2 (6 bases). Trimming took off 2 bases at V and 7 bases at J, with 9 bases between the two ends. The germline CDR1 and CDR2 sequences are SGHTA and FQGTGA. CDR3 length equals 13 residues. The CDR3 DNA reads TGTGCCAGCAGCTTAGGAGGGCGGAATGAGCAGTTCTTC. It specifies CASSLGGRNEQFF. Looking up the rest from reference TRBV7-3 and TRBJ2-1 gives the full variable domain: GAGVSQTPSNKVTEKGKYVELRCDPISGHTALYWYRQSLGQGPEFLIYFQGTGAADDSGLPNDRFFAVRPEGSVSTLKIQRTERGDSAVYLCASSLGGRNEQFFGPGTRLTVL.

The CDR3 reads CASSEAYGGGETQYF. For the CDR3, the DNA is TGTGCCAGCAGTGAAGCTTATGGGGGCGGGGAGACCCAGTACTTC. V usage is TRBV2 and J usage is TRBJ2-5, with D possibly TRBD1 on 6 matching bases. The CDR3 has 15 amino acids. Between the trimmed V and J ends, which lost 0 bases and 5 bases, there was a span of 13 bases. Germline V gives CDR1 SNHLY, CDR2 FYNNEI.

This clone was seen a handful of times. V and J are TRBV9 and TRBJ2-7; 7 nucleotides agree with TRBD1. J was trimmed by 2 bases and V by 2 bases; bases with no gene match: 7. This CDR3 comprises 15 residues. The germline V gene has CDR1 SGDLS and CDR2 YYNGEE. The DNA of the CDR3 is TGTGCCAGCAGCGTCACAGGGGACAGCGCCTACGAGCAGTACTTC. Protein product: CASSVTGDSAYEQYF.

This rearrangement joins TRBV7-3 to TRBJ2-3; 7 positions match TRBD2. Germline CDR1 and CDR2: SGHTA and FQGTGA. This CDR3 has 13 residues. The junction had 2 bases not matched to a gene; V was cut back by 5 bases and J by 3 bases. DNA for the CDR3: TGTGCCAGCAGCCGGACTAGTACAGATACGCAGTATTTT. Its protein product is CASSRTSTDTQYF.

This rearrangement joins TRBV14 to TRBJ2-1; 15 nucleotides line up with TRBD2. The V and J ends lost 4 bases and 9 bases, in that order; junction bases with no gene match: 7. The CDR3 contains 16 residues. CDR1 SGHDN and CDR2 FVKESK come from the germline V gene. The CDR3 DNA follows: TGTGCCAGCAGCCTTGGGACTAGCGGGAGGTGGCGTGAGCAGTTCTTC. Amino acids: CASSLGTSGRWREQFF. Together with reference TRBV14 and TRBJ2-1, the CDR3 gives the full variable domain: EAGVTQFPSHSVIEKGQTVTLRCDPISGHDNLYWYRRVMGKEIKFLLHFVKESKQDESGMPNNRFLAERTGGTYSTLKVQPAELEDSGVYFCASSLGTSGRWREQFFGPGTRLTVL.

V is TRBV9 and J is TRBJ1-1; 8 nucleotides agree with TRBD1. Germline trimming cut 3 bases from V and 5 bases from J; bases unmatched to any gene: 3. Germline V gene data show CDR1 as SGDLS and CDR2 as YYNGEE. The CDR3 is 13 residues long. The CDR3 loop is CASSETGGTEAFF. In DNA form, the CDR3 reads TGTGCCAGCAGCGAAACAGGGGGGACTGAAGCTTTCTTT.

The V call is TRBV27, the J call TRBJ2-7, with TRBD2 matching over 12 bases. Unmatched junction bases numbered 7, after V lost 5 bases and J lost 5 bases. The CDR3 covers 15 residues. In germline, CDR1 is MNHEY, CDR2 SMNVEV (reference sequence). The CDR3, as DNA: TGTGCCAGCAGTCCATGGACTAGCGGGACGGACGAGCAGTACTTC. Amino acid sequence: CASSPWTSGTDEQYF.

V gene TRBV15 combines with J gene TRBJ1-5; possibly TRBD1 for D (5 bases). The CDR3 spans 16 residues. The V gene lost 2 bases and the J gene lost 2 bases, with 13 bases spanning the gap. Germline V gives CDR1 LNHNV, CDR2 YYDKDF (reference sequence). CDR3 sequence: CATSRTDPGGNQPQHF. The CDR3 region has the DNA TGTGCCACCAGCAGAACCGACCCGGGGGGCAATCAGCCCCAGCATTTT.

The chain carries TRBV27 and TRBJ1-1; TRBD1 matches 8 bases. Germline assignment: CDR1 MNHEY and CDR2 SMNVEV (reference sequence). This CDR3 has 15 residues. J lost 4 bases, V lost 6 bases, and 10 bases had no gene match. Here the CDR3 reads CASSPRTGITTEAFF. CDR3 nucleotides: TGTGCCAGCAGCCCTCGGACAGGGATCACCACTGAAGCTTTCTTT.

This clone was seen only once. The chain recombines TRBV7-9 with TRBJ2-1; 8 bases agree with TRBD2. Germline V gives CDR1 SEHNR, CDR2 FQNEAQ (reference sequence). The CDR3 has 14 amino acids. J gave up 7 bases and V 5 bases, and 7 bases lay outside the gene matches. The chain's CDR3 is CASSMTSEGNEQFF. DNA of the CDR3: TGTGCCAGCAGCATGACTAGCGAGGGTAATGAGCAGTTCTTC. The full variable domain, its missing parts supplied by reference TRBV7-9 and TRBJ2-1, is DTGVSQNPRHKITKRGQNVTFRCDPISEHNRLYWYRQTLGQGPEFLTYFQNEAQLEKSRLLSDRFSAERPKGSFSTLEIQRTEQGDSAMYLCASSMTSEGNEQFFGPGTRLTVL.

This clone was seen a single time. V gene TRBV4-3 combines with J gene TRBJ2-2, with D perhaps TRBD2 (6 bases). The CDR3 is 13 amino acids. V lost 5 bases to trimming and J lost 4 bases, with 8 bases between them. Germline CDR1 and CDR2: LGHNA and YSLEER. In DNA, the CDR3 is TGCGCCAGCAGCGGGGGACTCACCGGGGAGCTGTTTTTT. Protein sequence: CASSGGLTGELFF.

This clone was counted a single time. The V gene is TRBV27, the J gene TRBJ2-7; TRBD2 matches 7 bases. The germline CDR1 and CDR2 sequences are MNHEY and SMNVEV (reference sequence). V lost 5 bases to trimming and J lost 4 bases; unmatched junction nucleotides: 11. The CDR3 runs 15 residues. The CDR3 here is CASSTRTRGAYEQYF. In nucleotides, the CDR3 is TGTGCCAGCAGTACCCGGACTAGAGGGGCGTACGAGCAGTACTTC.

This clone is medium-sized. This rearrangement joins TRBV7-9 to TRBJ1-3; 7 bases fit TRBD1. The V gene end was trimmed by 5 bases and the J gene end by 7 bases; junction bases not matched to a gene: 11. The germline gives CDR1 SEHNR, CDR2 FQNEAQ (reference sequence). This CDR3 region has 15 residues. The CDR3: CASSPQDRDRNTIYF. The CDR3 nucleotides read TGTGCCAGCAGCCCACAAGACAGGGATCGGAACACCATATATTTT.

V and J are TRBV19 and TRBJ2-2, with 8 bases matching TRBD2. CDR1 is LNHDA and CDR2 is SQIVND in the germline V gene (reference sequence). The CDR3 has 15 amino acids. J gave up 5 bases and V 4 bases, and 6 bases lay outside the gene matches. The CDR3 here is CASSTEASGTGELFF. The CDR3 DNA follows: TGTGCCAGTAGTACGGAGGCTAGCGGGACCGGGGAGCTGTTTTTT.

The CDR3 DNA sequence: TGCGCCAGCAGCGTGACCAGGGGAGGGACAGATACGCAGTATTTT. This translates into CASSVTRGGTDTQYF. V gene TRBV4-3 combines with J gene TRBJ2-3; possible D gene TRBD2, 7 bases. Trimming left V 5 bases short and J 3 bases short, with 15 bases between. CDR3 length: 15 residues. Germline V gives CDR1 LGHNA, CDR2 YSLEER.

The rearrangement uses TRBV28 and TRBJ1-1; D not resolved. CDR1 MDHEN and CDR2 SYDVKM come from the germline V gene. The V end lost 1 base, the J end lost 4 bases, and 7 bases lay between the germline ends. The CDR3 length is 13 residues. Here the CDR3 DNA reads TGTGCCAGCAGTTTATCAGTGGCCACTGAAGCTTTCTTT. As protein: CASSLSVATEAFF.